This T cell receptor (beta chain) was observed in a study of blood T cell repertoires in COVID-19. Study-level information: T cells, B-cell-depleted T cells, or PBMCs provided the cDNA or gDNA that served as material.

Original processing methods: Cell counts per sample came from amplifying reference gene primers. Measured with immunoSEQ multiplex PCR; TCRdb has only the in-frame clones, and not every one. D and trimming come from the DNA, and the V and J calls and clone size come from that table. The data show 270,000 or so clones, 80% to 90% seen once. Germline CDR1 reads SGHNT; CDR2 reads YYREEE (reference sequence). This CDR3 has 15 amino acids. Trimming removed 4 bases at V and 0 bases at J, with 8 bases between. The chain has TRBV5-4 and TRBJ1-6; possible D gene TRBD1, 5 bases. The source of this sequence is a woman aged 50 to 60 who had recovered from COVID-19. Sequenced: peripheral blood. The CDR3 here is CASSPDSSYNSPLHF. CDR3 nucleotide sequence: TGTGCCAGCAGCCCCGACAGCTCCTATAATTCACCCCTCCACTTT.